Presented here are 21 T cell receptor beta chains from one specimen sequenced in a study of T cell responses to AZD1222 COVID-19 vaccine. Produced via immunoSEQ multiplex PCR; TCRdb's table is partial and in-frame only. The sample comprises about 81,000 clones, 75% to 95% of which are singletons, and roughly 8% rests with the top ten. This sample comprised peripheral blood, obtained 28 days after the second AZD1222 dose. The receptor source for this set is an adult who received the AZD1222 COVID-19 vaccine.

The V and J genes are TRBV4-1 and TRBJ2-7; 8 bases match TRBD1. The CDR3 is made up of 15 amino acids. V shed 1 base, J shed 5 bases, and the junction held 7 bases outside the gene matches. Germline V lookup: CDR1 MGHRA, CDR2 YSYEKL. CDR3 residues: CASSQVRQGTHEQYF. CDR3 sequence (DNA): TGCGCCAGCAGCCAAGTAAGACAGGGGACCCACGAGCAGTACTTC.

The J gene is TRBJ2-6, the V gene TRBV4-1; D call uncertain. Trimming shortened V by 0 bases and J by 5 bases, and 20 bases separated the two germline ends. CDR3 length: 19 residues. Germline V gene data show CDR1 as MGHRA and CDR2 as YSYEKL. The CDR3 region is CASSQDRATTVSRANVLTF. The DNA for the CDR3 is TGCGCCAGCAGCCAAGATCGGGCAACGACTGTTTCGAGGGCCAACGTCCTGACTTTC.

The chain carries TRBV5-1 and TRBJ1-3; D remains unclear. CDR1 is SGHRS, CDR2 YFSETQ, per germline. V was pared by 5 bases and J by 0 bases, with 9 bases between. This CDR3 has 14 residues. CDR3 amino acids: CASSSRPSGNTIYF. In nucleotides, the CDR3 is TGCGCCAGCAGTTCACGTCCCTCTGGAAACACCATATATTTT. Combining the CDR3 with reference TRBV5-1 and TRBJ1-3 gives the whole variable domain KAGVTQTPRYLIKTRGQQVTLSCSPISGHRSVSWYQQTPGQGLQFLFEYFSETQRNKGNFPGRFSGRQFSNSRSEMNVSTLELGDSALYLCASSSRPSGNTIYFGEGSWLTVV.

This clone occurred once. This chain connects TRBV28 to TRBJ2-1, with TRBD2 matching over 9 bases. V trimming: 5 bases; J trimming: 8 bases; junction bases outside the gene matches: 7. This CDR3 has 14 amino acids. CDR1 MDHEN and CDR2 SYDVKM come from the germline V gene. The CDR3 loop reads CASSRAGGPYEQFF. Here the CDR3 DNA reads TGTGCCAGCAGTCGGGCGGGAGGGCCGTATGAGCAGTTCTTC.

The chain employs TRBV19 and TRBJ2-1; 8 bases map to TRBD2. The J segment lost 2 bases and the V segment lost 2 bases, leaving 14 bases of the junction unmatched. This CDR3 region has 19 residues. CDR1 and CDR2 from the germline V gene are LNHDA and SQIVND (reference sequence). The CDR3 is CASSISGVIGAGAYNEQFF. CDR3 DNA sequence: TGTGCCAGTAGTATAAGTGGGGTAATAGGAGCGGGAGCCTACAATGAGCAGTTCTTC. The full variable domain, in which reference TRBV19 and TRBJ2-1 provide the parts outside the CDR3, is DGGITQSPKYLFRKEGQNVTLSCEQNLNHDAMYWYRQDPGQGLRLIYYSQIVNDFQKGDIAEGYSVSREKKESFPLTVTSAQKNPTAFYLCASSISGVIGAGAYNEQFFGPGTRLTVL.

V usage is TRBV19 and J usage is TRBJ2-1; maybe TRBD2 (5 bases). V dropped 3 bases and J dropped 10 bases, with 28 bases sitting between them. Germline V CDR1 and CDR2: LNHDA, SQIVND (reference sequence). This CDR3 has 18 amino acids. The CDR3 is CASSISWLGGSAAREQFF. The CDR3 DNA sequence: TGTGCCAGTAGTATCTCCTGGCTCGGCGGGTCAGCGGCAAGGGAGCAGTTCTTC.

CDR3 amino acids: CASSGARPGWGEKLFF. The CDR3 DNA reads TGTGCCAGCAGTGGGGCACGTCCGGGATGGGGTGAAAAACTGTTTTTT. This chain uses TRBV2 with TRBJ1-4; D not certain. CDR1 is SNHLY and CDR2 is FYNNEI in the germline V gene. The CDR3 is 16 amino acids. V lost 4 bases and J lost 7, with 19 bases in between.

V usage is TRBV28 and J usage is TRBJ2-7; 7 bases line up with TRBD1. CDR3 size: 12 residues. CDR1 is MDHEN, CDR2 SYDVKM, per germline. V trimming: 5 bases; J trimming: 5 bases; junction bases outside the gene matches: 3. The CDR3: CASSTGENEQYF. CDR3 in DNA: TGTGCCAGCAGTACAGGGGAGAACGAGCAGTACTTC.

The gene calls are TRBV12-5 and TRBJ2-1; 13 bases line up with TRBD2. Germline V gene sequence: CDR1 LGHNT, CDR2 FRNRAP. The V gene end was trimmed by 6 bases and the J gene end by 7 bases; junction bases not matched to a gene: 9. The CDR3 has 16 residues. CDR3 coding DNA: TGTGCTAGTGGACTCGGGACTAGCGGGATTGGGAATGAGCAGTTCTTC. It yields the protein CASGLGTSGIGNEQFF.

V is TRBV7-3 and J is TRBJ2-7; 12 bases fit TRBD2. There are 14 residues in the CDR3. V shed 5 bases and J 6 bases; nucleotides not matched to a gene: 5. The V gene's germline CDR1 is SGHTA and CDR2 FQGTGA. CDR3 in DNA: TGTGCCAGCAGCGCTAGCGGGAGGGCCACCGAGCAGTACTTC. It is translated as CASSASGRATEQYF.

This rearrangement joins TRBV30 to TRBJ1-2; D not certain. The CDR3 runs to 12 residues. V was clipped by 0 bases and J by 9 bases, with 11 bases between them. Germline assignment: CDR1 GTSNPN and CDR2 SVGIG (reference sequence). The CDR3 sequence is CAWSVQGLSYTF. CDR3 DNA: TGTGCCTGGAGTGTACAAGGGCTAAGCTACACCTTC.

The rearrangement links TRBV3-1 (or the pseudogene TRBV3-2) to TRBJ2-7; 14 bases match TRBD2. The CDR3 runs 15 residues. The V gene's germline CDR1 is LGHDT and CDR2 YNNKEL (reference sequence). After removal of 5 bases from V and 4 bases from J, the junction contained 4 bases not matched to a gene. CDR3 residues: CASSYRTSGRYEQYF. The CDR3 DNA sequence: TGTGCCAGCAGCTACCGGACTAGCGGGAGGTACGAGCAGTACTTC.

The CDR3: CASSQAAKNEQFF. In nucleotides, the CDR3 is TGTGCCAGCAGCCAGGCCGCTAAGAATGAGCAGTTCTTC. The chain joins TRBV3-1 (or the pseudogene TRBV3-2) to TRBJ2-1; D is unresolved. The CDR3 has 13 amino acids. V was clipped by 3 bases and J by 7 bases, with 10 bases between them. Germline V gives CDR1 LGHDT, CDR2 YNNKEL (reference sequence).

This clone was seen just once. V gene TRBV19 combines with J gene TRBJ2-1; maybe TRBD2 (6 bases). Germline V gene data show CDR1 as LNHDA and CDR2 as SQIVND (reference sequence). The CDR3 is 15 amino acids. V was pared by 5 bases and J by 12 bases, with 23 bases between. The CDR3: CASSAVFGLNLWQFF. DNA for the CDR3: TGTGCCAGTAGTGCCGTTTTCGGACTAAACCTTTGGCAGTTCTTC.

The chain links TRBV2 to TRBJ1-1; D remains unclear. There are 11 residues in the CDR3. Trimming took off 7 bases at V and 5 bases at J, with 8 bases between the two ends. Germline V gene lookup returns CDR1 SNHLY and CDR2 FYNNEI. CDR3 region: CASIGVTEAFF. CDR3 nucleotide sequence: TGTGCCAGCATAGGAGTTACTGAAGCTTTCTTT.

The CDR3 region is CASSQDRDQPQHF. CDR3 sequence (DNA): TGTGCCAGCAGCCAAGATCGGGATCAGCCCCAGCATTTT. The chain carries TRBV4-2 and TRBJ1-5; D unresolved. This CDR3 is built from 13 residues. V was pared by 0 bases and J by 5 bases, with 5 bases between. CDR1 and CDR2 (germline): LGHNA, YNFKEQ.

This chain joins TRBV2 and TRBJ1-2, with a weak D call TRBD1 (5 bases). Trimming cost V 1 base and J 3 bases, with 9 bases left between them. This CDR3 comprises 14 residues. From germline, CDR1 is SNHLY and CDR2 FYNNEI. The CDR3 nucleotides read TGTGCCAGCAGTGAAGGGGGGGAAGACTATGGCTACACCTTC. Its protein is CASSEGGEDYGYTF.

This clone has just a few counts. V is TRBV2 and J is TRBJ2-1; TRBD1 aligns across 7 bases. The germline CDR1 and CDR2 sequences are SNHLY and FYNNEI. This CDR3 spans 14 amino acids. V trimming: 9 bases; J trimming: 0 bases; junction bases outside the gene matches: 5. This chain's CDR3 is CASSQGVSYNEQFF. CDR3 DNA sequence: TGTGCCAGTAGCCAGGGGGTCTCCTACAATGAGCAGTTCTTC. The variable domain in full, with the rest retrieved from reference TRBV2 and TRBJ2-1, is EPEVTQTPSHQVTQMGQEVILRCVPISNHLYFYWYRQILGQKVEFLVSFYNNEISEKSEIFDDQFSVERPDGSNFTLKIRSTKLEDSAMYFCASSQGVSYNEQFFGPGTRLTVL.

The CDR3 nucleotides are TGCGCCAGCAGCTTGGATCTACCGAACACCGGGGAGCTGTTTTTT. Amino acids: CASSLDLPNTGELFF. The rearrangement uses TRBV5-1 and TRBJ2-2, with D unresolved. Germline CDR1 reads SGHRS; CDR2 reads YFSETQ. V shed 0 bases and J shed 0 bases, with 6 bases lying between them. This CDR3 has 15 residues.

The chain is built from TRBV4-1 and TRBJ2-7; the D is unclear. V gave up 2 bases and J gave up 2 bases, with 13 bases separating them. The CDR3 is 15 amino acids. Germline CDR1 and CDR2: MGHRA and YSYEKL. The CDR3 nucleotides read TGCGCCAGCAGCCAATATTTAGACTCAACCTACGAGCAGTACTTC. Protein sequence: CASSQYLDSTYEQYF.

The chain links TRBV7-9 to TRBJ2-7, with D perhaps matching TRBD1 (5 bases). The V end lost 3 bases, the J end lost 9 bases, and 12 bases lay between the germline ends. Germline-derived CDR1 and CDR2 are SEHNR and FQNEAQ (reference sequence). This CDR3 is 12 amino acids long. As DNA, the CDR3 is TGTGCCAGCAGCTTTGACAAGACAGTGCAGTACTTC. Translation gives CASSFDKTVQYF.